These T cell receptor beta chains were read from a single sample in a study of T cells in Graves' hyperthyroidism and ophthalmopathy. TCRdb re-derived calls from the multiplex PCR reads in MiXCR, one entry per CDR3 protein. The sample records under 400,000 distinct CDR3 sequences, 15% to 18% being singletons. The sample taken for sequencing was blood. The receptors here all came from a woman younger than 35 with Graves' hyperthyroidism that later progressed to Graves' ophthalmopathy. Each CDR3 is given with its conserved first and last residue. The order of the fields is V gene, J gene, clone size, D gene, CDR3 DNA, CDR3 protein. D genes are given only for firm matches. The listing skips clone size in some rows; elsewhere it reads once, few, many or a size class.

TRBV19,TRBJ2-2,.,TRBD2,TGTGCCAGTAAGGAACTAGCGGGAGTAACCGGGGAGCTGTTTTTT,CASKELAGVTGELFF
TRBV5-4,TRBJ2-3,few,.,TGTGCCAGCAGCTTACCGAGGGGGACGGACACAGATACGCAGTATTTT,CASSLPRGTDTDTQYF
TRBV7-6,TRBJ2-7,many,TRBD1,TGTGCCAGCAGCTTAGCAGGTACCGGGACAGACTCCTACGAGCAGTACTTC,CASSLAGTGTDSYEQYF
TRBV2,TRBJ2-2,many,.,TGTGCCAGCAGTGAAGCGCAGGGACAACTCGGGGAGCTGTTTTTT,CASSEAQGQLGELFF
TRBV19,TRBJ2-5,few,.,TGTGCCAGCGCCGCAGGAACGAACCATAAAGAGACCCAGTACTTC,CASAAGTNHKETQYF
TRBV24-1,TRBJ1-4,few,TRBD1,TGTGCCACCAGTGATCCGGGACAGGACGAAAAACTGTTTTTT,CATSDPGQDEKLFF
TRBV6-2/TRBV6-3,TRBJ1-5,.,.,TGTGCCAGCATTCGGGGGAATAGAGGCAATCAGCCCCAGCATTTT,CASIRGNRGNQPQHF
TRBV27,TRBJ2-1,many,TRBD2,TGTGCCAGCAGTGGTTCAGCGGGATATAACAATGAGCAGTTCTTC,CASSGSAGYNNEQFF
TRBV20-1,TRBJ2-4,few,TRBD1,TGCAGTGCTCAGGGACAGGGAATAGCCAAAAACATTCAGTACTTC,CSAQGQGIAKNIQYF
TRBV7-9,TRBJ2-5,few,TRBD1,TGTGCCAGCAGCCCCGTGGACAGGGGGCCCGAAGCTCAAGAGACCCAGTACTTC,CASSPVDRGPEAQETQYF